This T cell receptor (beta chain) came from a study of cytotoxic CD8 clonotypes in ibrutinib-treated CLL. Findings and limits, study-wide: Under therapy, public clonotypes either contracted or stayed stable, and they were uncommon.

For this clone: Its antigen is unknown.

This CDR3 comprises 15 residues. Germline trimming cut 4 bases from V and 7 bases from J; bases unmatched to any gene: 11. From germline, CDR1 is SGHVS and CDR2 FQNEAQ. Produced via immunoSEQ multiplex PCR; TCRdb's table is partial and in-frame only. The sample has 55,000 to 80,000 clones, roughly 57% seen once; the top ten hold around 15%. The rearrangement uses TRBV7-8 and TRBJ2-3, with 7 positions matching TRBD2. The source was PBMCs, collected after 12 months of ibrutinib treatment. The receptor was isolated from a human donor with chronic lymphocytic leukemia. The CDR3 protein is CASSSPNRLANTQYF. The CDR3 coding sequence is TGTGCCAGCAGCTCCCCCAACCGACTAGCTAATACGCAGTATTTT.